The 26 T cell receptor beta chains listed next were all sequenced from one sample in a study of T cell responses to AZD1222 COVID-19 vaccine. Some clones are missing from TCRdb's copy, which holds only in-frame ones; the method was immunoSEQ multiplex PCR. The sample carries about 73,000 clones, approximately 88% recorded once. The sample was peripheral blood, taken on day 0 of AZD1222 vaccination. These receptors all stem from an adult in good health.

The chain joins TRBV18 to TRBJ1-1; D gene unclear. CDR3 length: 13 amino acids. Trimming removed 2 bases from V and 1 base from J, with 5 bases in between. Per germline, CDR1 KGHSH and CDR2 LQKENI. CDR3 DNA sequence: TGTGCCAGCTCACCAGGCCGGAACACTGAAGCTTTCTTT. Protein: CASSPGRNTEAFF.

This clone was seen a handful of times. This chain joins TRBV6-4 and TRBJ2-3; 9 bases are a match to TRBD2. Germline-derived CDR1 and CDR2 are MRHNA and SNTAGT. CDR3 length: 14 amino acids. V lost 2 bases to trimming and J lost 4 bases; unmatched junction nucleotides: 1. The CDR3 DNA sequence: TGTGCCAGCAGTGACGGCGGGGGGGCAGATACGCAGTATTTT. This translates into CASSDGGGADTQYF.

The CDR3 sequence: CASSQDWYRDFSEQYF. The CDR3 DNA sequence: TGTGCCAGCAGCCAAGATTGGTACAGGGACTTTAGCGAGCAGTACTTC. The chain recombines TRBV3-1 (or the pseudogene TRBV3-2) with TRBJ2-7; D is perhaps TRBD1 or TRBD2 (6 bases each). The CDR3 totals 16 residues. The germline CDR1 and CDR2 sequences are LGHDT and YNNKEL (reference sequence). Between the trimmed V and J ends, which lost 0 bases and 6 bases, there was a span of 18 bases.

The CDR3, as DNA: TGTGCCAGCAGCGCCTCAGGGTTCTCCACTGAAGCTTTCTTT. Amino acid sequence: CASSASGFSTEAFF. The chain is built from TRBV9 and TRBJ1-1, with D tentatively TRBD1 (5 bases). Trimming left V 3 bases short and J 4 bases short, with 13 bases between. Germline V gene sequence: CDR1 SGDLS, CDR2 YYNGEE. This CDR3 region has 14 residues.

The CDR3 reads CATSSSGEQYF. As DNA, the CDR3 is TGTGCCACCAGCTCATCAGGCGAGCAGTACTTC. This chain uses TRBV15 with TRBJ2-7; D ambiguous. CDR1 is LNHNV, CDR2 YYDKDF, per germline (reference sequence). V lost 5 bases and J lost 6, with 8 bases in between. CDR3 length: 11 amino acids.

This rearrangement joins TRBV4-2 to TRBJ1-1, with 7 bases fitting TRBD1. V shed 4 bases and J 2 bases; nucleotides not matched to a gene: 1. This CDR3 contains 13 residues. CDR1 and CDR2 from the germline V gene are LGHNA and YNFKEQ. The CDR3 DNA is TGTGCCAGCAGCCGGACAGGAAACACTGAAGCTTTCTTT. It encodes CASSRTGNTEAFF.

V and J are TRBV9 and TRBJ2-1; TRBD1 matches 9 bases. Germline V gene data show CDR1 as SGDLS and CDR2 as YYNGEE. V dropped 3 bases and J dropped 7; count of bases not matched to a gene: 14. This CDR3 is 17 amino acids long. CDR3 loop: CASSEAPTGGPGNEQFF. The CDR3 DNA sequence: TGTGCCAGCAGCGAAGCCCCGACAGGGGGGCCGGGTAATGAGCAGTTCTTC.

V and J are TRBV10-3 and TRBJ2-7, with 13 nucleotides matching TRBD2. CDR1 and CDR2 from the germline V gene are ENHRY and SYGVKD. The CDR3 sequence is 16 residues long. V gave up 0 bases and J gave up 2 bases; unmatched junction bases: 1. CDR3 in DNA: TGTGCCATCAGTGAGTCGGGGACTAGCGGGGCCTACGAGCAGTACTTC. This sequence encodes CAISESGTSGAYEQYF.

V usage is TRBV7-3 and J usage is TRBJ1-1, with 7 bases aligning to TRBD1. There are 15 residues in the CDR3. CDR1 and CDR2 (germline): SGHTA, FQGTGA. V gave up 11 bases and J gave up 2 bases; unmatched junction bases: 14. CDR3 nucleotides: TGTGCCTCCATGCCTTTGGGACAGCTTAACACTGAAGCTTTCTTT. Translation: CASMPLGQLNTEAFF.

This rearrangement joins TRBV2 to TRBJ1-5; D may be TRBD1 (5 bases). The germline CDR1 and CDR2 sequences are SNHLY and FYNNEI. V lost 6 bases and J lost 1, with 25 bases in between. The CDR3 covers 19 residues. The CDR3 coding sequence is TGTGCCAGCAGAGTGGGTGGGGGTTCGAGGCCCCAAAGCAATCAGCCCCAGCATTTT. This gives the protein CASRVGGGSRPQSNQPQHF. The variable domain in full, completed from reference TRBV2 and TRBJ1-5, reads EPEVTQTPSHQVTQMGQEVILRCVPISNHLYFYWYRQILGQKVEFLVSFYNNEISEKSEIFDDQFSVERPDGSNFTLKIRSTKLEDSAMYFCASRVGGGSRPQSNQPQHFGDGTRLSIL.

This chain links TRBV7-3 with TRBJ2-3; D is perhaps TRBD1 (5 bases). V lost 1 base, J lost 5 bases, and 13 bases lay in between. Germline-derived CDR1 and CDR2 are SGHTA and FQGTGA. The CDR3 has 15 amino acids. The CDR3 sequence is CASSLMAGLGDTQYF. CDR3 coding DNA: TGTGCCAGCAGCTTAATGGCAGGGCTAGGAGATACGCAGTATTTT. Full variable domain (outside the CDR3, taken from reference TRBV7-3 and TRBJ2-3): GAGVSQTPSNKVTEKGKYVELRCDPISGHTALYWYRQSLGQGPEFLIYFQGTGAADDSGLPNDRFFAVRPEGSVSTLKIQRTERGDSAVYLCASSLMAGLGDTQYFGPGTRLTVL.

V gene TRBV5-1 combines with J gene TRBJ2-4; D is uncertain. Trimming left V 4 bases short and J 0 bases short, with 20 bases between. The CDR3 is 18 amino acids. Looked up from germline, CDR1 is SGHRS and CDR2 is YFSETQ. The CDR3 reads CASSPFLSSFLAKNIQYF. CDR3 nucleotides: TGCGCCAGCAGCCCTTTCCTTTCTTCGTTCCTAGCCAAAAACATTCAGTACTTC.

The CDR3 DNA reads as TGTGCCAGCAGCCCCGTGACAGGGAGTAATTCACCCCTCCACTTT. Translating it yields CASSPVTGSNSPLHF. V is TRBV13 and J is TRBJ1-6; TRBD1 matches 7 bases. From germline, CDR1 is PRHDT and CDR2 FYEKMQ (reference sequence). This CDR3 spans 15 amino acids. Trimming took 5 bases from V and 6 from J; bases not matched to a gene: 7.

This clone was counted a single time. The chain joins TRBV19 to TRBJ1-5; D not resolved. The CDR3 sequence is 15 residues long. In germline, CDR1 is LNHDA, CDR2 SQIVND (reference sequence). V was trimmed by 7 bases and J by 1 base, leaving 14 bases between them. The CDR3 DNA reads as TGTGCCAGTACCCCTCGAGGCGGGAGCAATCAGCCCCAGCATTTT. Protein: CASTPRGGSNQPQHF.

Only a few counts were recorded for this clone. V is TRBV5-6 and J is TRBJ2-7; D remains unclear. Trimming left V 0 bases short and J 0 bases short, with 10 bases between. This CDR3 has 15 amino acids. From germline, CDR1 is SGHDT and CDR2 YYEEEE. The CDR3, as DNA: TGTGCCAGCAGCTTGGTGTCCAGCTCCTCCTACGAGCAGTACTTC. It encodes CASSLVSSSSYEQYF.

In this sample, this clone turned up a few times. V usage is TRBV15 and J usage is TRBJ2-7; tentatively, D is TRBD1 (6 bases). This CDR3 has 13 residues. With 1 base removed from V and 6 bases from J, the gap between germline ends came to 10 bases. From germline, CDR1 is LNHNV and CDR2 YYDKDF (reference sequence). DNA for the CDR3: TGTGCCACCAGCAGAGGCAGGGGAAGCGAGCAGTACTTC. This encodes CATSRGRGSEQYF.

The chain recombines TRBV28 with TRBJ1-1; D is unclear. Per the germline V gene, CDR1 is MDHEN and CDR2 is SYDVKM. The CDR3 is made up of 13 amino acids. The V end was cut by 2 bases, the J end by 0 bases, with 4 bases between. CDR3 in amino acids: CASSLRLNTEAFF. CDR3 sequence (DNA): TGTGCCAGCAGTTTACGGTTGAACACTGAAGCTTTCTTT.

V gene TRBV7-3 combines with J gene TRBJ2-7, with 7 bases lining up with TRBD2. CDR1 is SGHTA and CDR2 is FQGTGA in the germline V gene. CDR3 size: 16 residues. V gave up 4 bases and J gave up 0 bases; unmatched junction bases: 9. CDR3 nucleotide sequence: TGTGCCAGCAGCTACCTAGCGGAGTTCGACTCCTACGAGCAGTACTTC. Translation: CASSYLAEFDSYEQYF. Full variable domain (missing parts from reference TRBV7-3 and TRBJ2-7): GAGVSQTPSNKVTEKGKYVELRCDPISGHTALYWYRQSLGQGPEFLIYFQGTGAADDSGLPNDRFFAVRPEGSVSTLKIQRTERGDSAVYLCASSYLAEFDSYEQYFGPGTRLTVT.

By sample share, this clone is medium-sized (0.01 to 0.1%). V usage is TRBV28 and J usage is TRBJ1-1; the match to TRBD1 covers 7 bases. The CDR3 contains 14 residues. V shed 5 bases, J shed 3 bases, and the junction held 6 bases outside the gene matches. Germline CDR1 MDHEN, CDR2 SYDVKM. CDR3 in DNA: TGTGCCAGCAGTGGCCCAGACAGGGACACTGAAGCTTTCTTT. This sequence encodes CASSGPDRDTEAFF. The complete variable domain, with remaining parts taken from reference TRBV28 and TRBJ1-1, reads DVKVTQSSRYLVKRTGEKVFLECVQDMDHENMFWYRQDPGLGLRLIYFSYDVKMKEKGDIPEGYSVSREKKERFSLILESASTNQTSMYLCASSGPDRDTEAFFGQGTRLTVV.

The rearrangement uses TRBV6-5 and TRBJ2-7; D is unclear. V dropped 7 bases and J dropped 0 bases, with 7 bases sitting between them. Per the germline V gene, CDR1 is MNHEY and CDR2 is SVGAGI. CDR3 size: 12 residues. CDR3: CASMRSSYEQYF. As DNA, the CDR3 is TGTGCCAGCATGAGAAGCTCCTACGAGCAGTACTTC.

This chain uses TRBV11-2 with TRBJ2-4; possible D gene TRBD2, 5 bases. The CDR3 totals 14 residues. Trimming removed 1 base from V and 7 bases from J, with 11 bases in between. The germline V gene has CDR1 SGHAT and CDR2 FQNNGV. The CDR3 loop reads CASSLAAGGNIQYF. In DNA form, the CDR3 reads TGTGCCAGCAGCTTAGCGGCAGGCGGGAACATTCAGTACTTC.

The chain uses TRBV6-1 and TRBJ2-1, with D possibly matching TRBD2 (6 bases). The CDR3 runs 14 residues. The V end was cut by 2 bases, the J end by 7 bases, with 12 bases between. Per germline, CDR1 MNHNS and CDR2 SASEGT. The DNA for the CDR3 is TGTGCCAGCAGTGAACTGGTGGGGAGGAATGAGCAGTTCTTC. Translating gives CASSELVGRNEQFF.

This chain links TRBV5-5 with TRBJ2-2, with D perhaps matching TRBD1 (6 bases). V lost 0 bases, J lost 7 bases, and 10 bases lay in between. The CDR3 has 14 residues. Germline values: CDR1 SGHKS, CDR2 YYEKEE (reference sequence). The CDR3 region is CASSLVQGFGELFF. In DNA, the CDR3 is TGTGCCAGCAGCTTGGTACAGGGTTTCGGGGAGCTGTTTTTT.

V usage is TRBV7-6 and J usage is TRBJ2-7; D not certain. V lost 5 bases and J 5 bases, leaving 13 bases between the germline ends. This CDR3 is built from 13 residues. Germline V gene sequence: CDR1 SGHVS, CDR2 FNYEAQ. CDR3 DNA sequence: TGTGCCAGCAGCCCTCCTGATAGTGACGAGCAGTACTTC. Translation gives CASSPPDSDEQYF.

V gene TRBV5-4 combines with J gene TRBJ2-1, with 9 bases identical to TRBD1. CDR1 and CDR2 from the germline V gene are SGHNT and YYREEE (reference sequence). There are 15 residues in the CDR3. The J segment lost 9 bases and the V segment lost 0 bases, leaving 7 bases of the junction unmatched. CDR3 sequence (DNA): TGTGCCAGCAGCTTGGACTCACAGGGGGCGGCTGAGCAGTTCTTC. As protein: CASSLDSQGAAEQFF.

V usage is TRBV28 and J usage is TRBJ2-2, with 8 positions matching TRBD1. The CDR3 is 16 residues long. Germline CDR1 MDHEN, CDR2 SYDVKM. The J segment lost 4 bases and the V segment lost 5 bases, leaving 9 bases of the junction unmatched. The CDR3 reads CASSNQDRVFTGELFF. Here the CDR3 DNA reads TGTGCCAGCAGTAATCAGGACAGGGTGTTCACCGGGGAGCTGTTTTTT.